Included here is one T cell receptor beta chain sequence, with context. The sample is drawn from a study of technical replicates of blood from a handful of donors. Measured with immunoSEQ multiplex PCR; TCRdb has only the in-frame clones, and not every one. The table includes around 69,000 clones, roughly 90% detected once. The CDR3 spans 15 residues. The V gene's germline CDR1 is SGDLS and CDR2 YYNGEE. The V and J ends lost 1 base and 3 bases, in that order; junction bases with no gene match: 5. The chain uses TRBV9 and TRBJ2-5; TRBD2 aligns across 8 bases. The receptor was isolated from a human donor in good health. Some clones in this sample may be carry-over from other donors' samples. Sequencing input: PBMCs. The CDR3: CASSVSPAGEETQYF. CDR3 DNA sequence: TGTGCCAGCAGCGTAAGTCCAGCGGGAGAAGAGACCCAGTACTTC.